The next 32 T cell receptor beta chains were all read from a single sample in a study of CD8+ T cells in alopecia areata. Sequencing used cDNA as its template, made by extracting RNA and reverse transcribing it. This table comes from immunoSEQ multiplex PCR, and its TCRdb copy is limited to in-frame clones, with some not included. Of some 120,000 clones in the sample, 45% to 60% were seen once. The sequenced sample was CD4+ T cells sorted from blood, obtained at week 0. The receptors originated from a human donor with alopecia areata.

The gene calls are TRBV9 and TRBJ2-2, with a weak D call TRBD2 (6 bases). Germline V CDR1 and CDR2: SGDLS, YYNGEE. V lost 4 bases and J lost 0, with 10 bases in between. CDR3 length equals 15 residues. CDR3 loop: CASSWGLANTGELFF. In nucleotides, the CDR3 is TGTGCCAGCAGCTGGGGACTCGCGAACACCGGGGAGCTGTTTTTT.

This clone appeared a few times. The DNA of the CDR3 is TGCGCCAGCAGCGGCCGGGACAGTGGTGAGACCCAGTACTTC. Translating it yields CASSGRDSGETQYF. The chain is built from TRBV5-1 and TRBJ2-5; 7 nucleotides line up with TRBD1. With V trimmed by 4 bases and J by 5 bases, 8 bases remained unmatched. Germline-derived CDR1 and CDR2 are SGHRS and YFSETQ. CDR3 size: 14 residues.

The chain has TRBV7-2 and TRBJ2-7; D unresolved. V was pared by 0 bases and J by 7 bases, with 10 bases between. The CDR3 consists of 13 residues. Germline V gene sequence: CDR1 SGHTA, CDR2 FQGNSA. CDR3 residues: CASSLAYYDEQYF. The CDR3, as DNA: TGTGCCAGCAGCTTAGCCTACTACGATGAGCAGTACTTC.

This rearrangement joins TRBV2 to TRBJ1-2, with 10 bases matching TRBD1. The CDR3 extends over 15 amino acids. Germline V gene lookup returns CDR1 SNHLY and CDR2 FYNNEI. The trim removed 5 bases at V and 3 bases at J, leaving 6 bases unmatched. CDR3 sequence (DNA): TGTGCCAGCAGTCACGGACAGGGGGTTGACTATGGCTACACCTTC. It encodes CASSHGQGVDYGYTF.

This clone occurred a few times. The chain carries TRBV27 and TRBJ1-5; no definite D call. V was clipped by 6 bases and J by 1 base, with 10 bases between them. The CDR3 has 14 residues. Germline lookup yields CDR1 MNHEY and CDR2 SMNVEV (reference sequence). CDR3 DNA sequence: TGTGCCAGCAGCTTGATGGGGAGCAATCAGCCCCAGCATTTT. This sequence encodes CASSLMGSNQPQHF.

The chain links TRBV4-2 to TRBJ2-3, with TRBD2 identical over 7 bases. The CDR3 spans 16 residues. V was clipped by 4 bases and J by 4 bases; unmatched bases: 11. Germline CDR1 is LGHNA and CDR2 is YNFKEQ. The CDR3 loop reads CASSRGLEGSADTQYF. CDR3 nucleotide sequence: TGTGCCAGCAGCCGCGGACTAGAAGGTAGTGCAGATACGCAGTATTTT.

The chain has TRBV15 and TRBJ2-3; D remains ambiguous. V gave up 0 bases and J gave up 5 bases, with 6 bases separating them. The CDR3 is made up of 13 amino acids. The germline V gene encodes CDR1 LNHNV and CDR2 YYDKDF (reference sequence). The CDR3 coding sequence is TGTGCCACCAGCAGAGATTATGAAGATACGCAGTATTTT. It translates to CATSRDYEDTQYF. Full variable domain (remainder filled in from reference TRBV15 and TRBJ2-3): DAMVIQNPRYQVTQFGKPVTLSCSQTLNHNVMYWYQQKSSQAPKLLFHYYDKDFNNEADTPDNFQSRRPNTSFCFLDIRSPGLGDTAMYLCATSRDYEDTQYFGPGTRLTVL.

The chain is built from TRBV15 and TRBJ2-3; 8 bases fit TRBD2. The trim removed 6 bases at V and 6 bases at J, leaving 11 bases unmatched. From germline, CDR1 is LNHNV and CDR2 YYDKDF (reference sequence). The CDR3 is made up of 15 amino acids. The CDR3 loop reads CATREGLGRVDTQYF. The CDR3 nucleotides are TGTGCCACCAGAGAGGGACTAGGAAGGGTGGATACGCAGTATTTT.

V gene TRBV6-1 combines with J gene TRBJ1-2, with unresolved D. Germline CDR1 reads MNHNS; CDR2 reads SASEGT. The length of the CDR3 is 14 residues. With 2 bases removed from V and 1 base from J, the gap between germline ends came to 8 bases. CDR3 sequence (DNA): TGTGCCAGCAGTGAAAGCGGGTATAACTATGGCTACACCTTC. Protein sequence: CASSESGYNYGYTF.

V usage is TRBV29-1 and J usage is TRBJ1-5; D is perhaps TRBD1 (5 bases). Germline V gene sequence: CDR1 SQVTM, CDR2 ANQGSEA. V lost 6 bases and J 2 bases, leaving 17 bases between the germline ends. This CDR3 is 15 amino acids long. This CDR3 is CSVNQGPGGNQPQHF. CDR3 nucleotides: TGCAGCGTCAACCAGGGCCCGGGGGGCAATCAGCCCCAGCATTTT.

The chain has TRBV29-1 and TRBJ1-2; D is ambiguous. The CDR3 is 11 amino acids. V was pared by 7 bases and J by 8 bases, with 14 bases between. CDR1 and CDR2 (germline): SQVTM, ANQGSEA. The CDR3 nucleotides read TGCAGCGCCCAACGGGGTGGGGGCTACACCTTC. This encodes CSAQRGGGYTF. Drawing the rest from reference TRBV29-1 and TRBJ1-2, the complete variable domain is SAVISQKPSRDICQRGTSLTIQCQVDSQVTMMFWYRQQPGQSLTLIATANQGSEATYESGFVIDKFPISRPNLTFSTLTVSNMSPEDSSIYLCSAQRGGGYTFGSGTRLTVV.

The V gene is TRBV2, the J gene TRBJ2-3; 8 positions agree with TRBD2. CDR1 SNHLY and CDR2 FYNNEI come from the germline V gene. CDR3 size: 14 residues. V lost 11 bases, J lost 4 bases, and 11 bases stayed unmatched. The CDR3 loop is CAGSLAGIADTQYF. DNA of the CDR3: TGTGCCGGAAGCTTAGCGGGGATCGCAGATACGCAGTATTTT.

V and J are TRBV9 and TRBJ2-3; unclear D gene. V was pared by 0 bases and J by 3 bases, with 5 bases between. Germline-derived CDR1 and CDR2 are SGDLS and YYNGEE. The CDR3 is made up of 13 amino acids. The CDR3 region is CASSVEGTDTQYF. The CDR3 nucleotides are TGTGCCAGCAGCGTAGAAGGTACAGATACGCAGTATTTT.

The V and J genes are TRBV19 and TRBJ2-1; the match to TRBD1 covers 11 bases. V was pared by 5 bases and J by 7 bases, with 10 bases of the junction left unmatched. CDR1 is LNHDA and CDR2 is SQIVND in the germline V gene (reference sequence). The CDR3 covers 16 residues. The CDR3 loop reads CASSVPGQGVRNEQFF. In nucleotides, the CDR3 is TGTGCCAGTAGTGTCCCGGGACAGGGGGTCAGGAATGAGCAGTTCTTC.

This clone was seen only once. The chain links TRBV7-2 to TRBJ2-7; D possibly uses TRBD1 or TRBD2 (5 bases each). Per the germline V gene, CDR1 is SGHTA and CDR2 is FQGNSA. The CDR3 consists of 14 residues. V lost 4 bases to trimming and J lost 6 bases, with 16 bases between them. The CDR3 loop reads CASSSDNKGREQYF. CDR3 DNA: TGTGCCAGCAGCTCTGATAACAAGGGACGCGAGCAGTACTTC.

This chain uses TRBV2 with TRBJ2-5; D unclear. Germline values: CDR1 SNHLY, CDR2 FYNNEI. The CDR3 totals 15 residues. V gave up 1 base and J gave up 5 bases, with 14 bases separating them. Written as DNA, the CDR3 is TGTGCCAGCAGTGAAGGCCCGGGTACCAAGGAGACCCAGTACTTC. It encodes CASSEGPGTKETQYF.

V usage is TRBV7-9 and J usage is TRBJ2-3; D may be TRBD2 (7 bases). CDR3 length equals 14 residues. V dropped 5 bases and J dropped 6 bases, with 15 bases sitting between them. Germline CDR1 and CDR2: SEHNR and FQNEAQ (reference sequence). This CDR3 reads CASSGRGRVDTQYF. CDR3 sequence (DNA): TGTGCCAGCAGCGGGCGGGGGCGCGTGGATACGCAGTATTTT.

The sample holds a few counts of this clone. The chain couples TRBV10-3 to TRBJ2-3; TRBD1 or TRBD2 may be the D gene (6 bases each). CDR1 is ENHRY, CDR2 SYGVKD, per germline. Trimming cost V 4 bases and J 5 bases, with 16 bases left between them. The CDR3 length is 15 residues. The CDR3 loop is CAISVRPGAEDTQYF. The CDR3 DNA follows: TGTGCCATCAGTGTGAGACCGGGGGCGGAAGATACGCAGTATTTT.

This chain joins TRBV5-6 and TRBJ2-7; D is tentatively TRBD1 or TRBD2 (5 bases each). The V gene lost 2 bases and the J gene lost 4 bases, with 13 bases spanning the gap. The germline gives CDR1 SGHDT, CDR2 YYEEEE. The length of the CDR3 is 14 residues. CDR3 in DNA: TGTGCCAGCAGCTTTGGCAGGGAGCGGTACGAGCAGTACTTC. This translates into CASSFGRERYEQYF.

In this sample, this clone turned up once. J is TRBJ1-1 and V is TRBV6-1; 8 bases agree with TRBD1. The CDR3 has 18 amino acids. V shed 0 bases, J shed 3 bases, and the junction held 12 bases outside the gene matches. Germline V lookup: CDR1 MNHNS, CDR2 SASEGT. The CDR3 sequence is CASSEALGQALEDTEAFF. The CDR3 coding sequence is TGTGCCAGCAGTGAAGCGCTGGGACAGGCCCTTGAGGACACTGAAGCTTTCTTT.

This chain uses TRBV4-1 with TRBJ2-3, with a weak D call TRBD2 (7 bases). The V gene lost 3 bases and the J gene lost 0 bases, with 16 bases spanning the gap. Germline values: CDR1 MGHRA, CDR2 YSYEKL. The CDR3 loop spans 17 amino acids. Here the CDR3 DNA reads TGCGCCAGCAGCCAGGCGGGGGCCAGTACTAGCACAGATACGCAGTATTTT. Amino acid sequence: CASSQAGASTSTDTQYF.

The sample holds a few counts of this clone. The rearrangement uses TRBV5-4 and TRBJ2-7; 9 nucleotides align to TRBD1. V gave up 0 bases and J gave up 2 bases; unmatched junction bases: 3. The CDR3 totals 15 residues. The germline V gene encodes CDR1 SGHNT and CDR2 YYREEE (reference sequence). CDR3 DNA sequence: TGTGCCAGCAGCTTGGCGGGACAGGGTACCTACGAGCAGTACTTC. Protein product: CASSLAGQGTYEQYF.

The chain uses TRBV2 and TRBJ2-5; D may be TRBD1 or TRBD2 (5 bases each). CDR1 and CDR2 (germline): SNHLY, FYNNEI. CDR3 length: 15 residues. Trimming cost V 1 base and J 5 bases, with 14 bases left between them. This CDR3 reads CASSEVRGTGETQYF. The CDR3 nucleotides are TGTGCCAGCAGTGAAGTCCGGGGCACGGGGGAGACCCAGTACTTC.

This clone showed up just once. The rearrangement links TRBV27 to TRBJ1-5; 7 nucleotides line up with TRBD1. The germline gives CDR1 MNHEY, CDR2 SMNVEV (reference sequence). The V and J ends lost 5 bases and 0 bases, in that order; junction bases with no gene match: 7. The CDR3 sequence is 16 residues long. CDR3 residues: CASSRGQAYSNQPQHF. CDR3 in DNA: TGTGCCAGCAGTCGTGGACAGGCTTATAGCAATCAGCCCCAGCATTTT.

The chain combines TRBV4-1 with TRBJ1-2; possible D gene TRBD1, 5 bases. Looked up from germline, CDR1 is MGHRA and CDR2 is YSYEKL. The CDR3 loop spans 20 amino acids. V was trimmed by 3 bases and J by 7 bases, leaving 33 bases between them. Written as DNA, the CDR3 is TGCGCCAGCAGCCATGCGCCCCGGGGAGCTAAGGGGCGCCCCCCGTTTGGCTACACCTTC. This encodes CASSHAPRGAKGRPPFGYTF.

This chain joins TRBV5-1 and TRBJ2-7; D unclear. This CDR3 is built from 11 residues. Germline V lookup: CDR1 SGHRS, CDR2 YFSETQ. V dropped 3 bases and J dropped 4 bases, with 5 bases sitting between them. The CDR3 protein is CASSSWYEQYF. The DNA for the CDR3 is TGCGCCAGCAGCTCGTGGTACGAGCAGTACTTC. The entire variable domain, with the rest obtained from reference TRBV5-1 and TRBJ2-7, is as follows: KAGVTQTPRYLIKTRGQQVTLSCSPISGHRSVSWYQQTPGQGLQFLFEYFSETQRNKGNFPGRFSGRQFSNSRSEMNVSTLELGDSALYLCASSSWYEQYFGPGTRLTVT.

This clone was detected a few times. This chain uses TRBV5-6 with TRBJ2-5; D may match TRBD1 or TRBD2 (6 bases each). CDR3 length: 14 amino acids. The V and J ends lost 0 bases and 9 bases respectively, with 15 bases between them. Germline V gene sequence: CDR1 SGHDT, CDR2 YYEEEE. The CDR3 DNA is TGTGCCAGCAGCTTGGTCGGCCAGGGGAGGCCCCAGTACTTC. Its translation is CASSLVGQGRPQYF.

The V call is TRBV5-1, the J call TRBJ2-3; D remains ambiguous. Germline V CDR1 and CDR2: SGHRS, YFSETQ. The CDR3 extends over 16 amino acids. V was trimmed by 0 bases and J by 1 base, leaving 12 bases between them. This CDR3 reads CASSLVGGGRTDTQYF. The CDR3, as DNA: TGCGCCAGCAGCTTGGTTGGCGGCGGCCGCACAGATACGCAGTATTTT.

The chain has TRBV18 and TRBJ1-2, with 7 bases fitting TRBD1. The J segment lost 2 bases and the V segment lost 6 bases, leaving 9 bases of the junction unmatched. CDR3 size: 15 residues. The germline gives CDR1 KGHSH, CDR2 LQKENI. CDR3 amino acids: CASSPSGQANYGYTF. In DNA form, the CDR3 reads TGTGCCAGCTCCCCTTCAGGACAGGCCAACTATGGCTACACCTTC.

The rearrangement uses TRBV7-2 and TRBJ2-3; TRBD1 agrees at 9 bases. Germline V CDR1 and CDR2: SGHTA, FQGNSA. The length of the CDR3 is 16 residues. V lost 6 bases and J lost 2; bases outside the gene matches: 9. The CDR3 sequence: CASRYRGQAATDTQYF. CDR3 nucleotide sequence: TGTGCCAGCAGATACAGGGGGCAGGCGGCCACAGATACGCAGTATTTT.

The rearrangement joins TRBV19 to TRBJ2-7; 9 bases line up with TRBD1. The V gene's germline CDR1 is LNHDA and CDR2 SQIVND (reference sequence). The J segment lost 2 bases and the V segment lost 6 bases, leaving 11 bases of the junction unmatched. This CDR3 comprises 16 residues. CDR3 nucleotides: TGTGCCAGTAGGAGACAGGGGGAAGTAAGGGCCTACGAGCAGTACTTC. Translation gives CASRRQGEVRAYEQYF.

V gene TRBV28 combines with J gene TRBJ2-7; D may be TRBD1 (7 bases). Germline CDR1 is MDHEN and CDR2 is SYDVKM. CDR3 size: 13 residues. The germline V and J ends were trimmed by 2 bases and 7 bases, with 12 bases remaining between them. CDR3 coding DNA: TGTGCCAGCAGTTTACAGGGGGGATATGAGCAGTACTTC. This encodes CASSLQGGYEQYF.